The present T cell receptor (beta chain) was sequenced within a study of early T cells in non-severe SARS-CoV-2 infection. Background on the study: Sequencing input comprised bulk RNA from unsorted whole blood; chain pairing was not available.

cDNA molecules, individually, were tagged with unique molecular identifiers. MiXCR, run by TCRdb on the 5' RACE reads, gives a single entry per CDR3 protein. The sample records about 100,000 distinct CDR3 sequences, around 10% being singletons. Germline V gene sequence: CDR1 SGHTA, CDR2 FQGTGA. V was clipped by 5 bases and J by 4 bases, with 11 bases between them. This CDR3 is built from 13 residues. A remark on this clonotype: Its target is not known.

Study observations and caveats: Using VDJdb, the matching emphasized anti-spike CD8 responses while missing private and CD4 specificities.

Sequencing was done on a sample of whole blood. The receptor's source is an adult who was a healthcare worker with PCR-confirmed SARS-CoV-2 infection or an uninfected control (not recorded which). V is TRBV7-3 and J is TRBJ2-5, with a tentative D call TRBD1 (6 bases). CDR3 loop: CASSQGNAETQYF. CDR3 bases: TGTGCCAGCAGCCAGGGGAACGCAGAGACCCAGTACTTC.